This TCR beta chain was profiled in a study of post-analysis software for immune sequencing data. Background on the study: As for disease course, relapsing-remitting, secondary progressive and progressive-relapsing multiple sclerosis were all included.

A remark on this clonotype: Its target is unknown.

J lost 3 bases, V lost 7 bases, and 0 bases had no gene match. This CDR3 is 12 amino acids long. Germline CDR1 is MNHEY and CDR2 is SMNVEV (reference sequence). Tagging with unique molecular identifiers was a feature of the TCR beta cDNA libraries. TCRdb re-called the PCR reads with MiXCR, one entry per CDR3 protein. The table shows approximately 660,000 distinct CDR3 sequences, with 55% to 60% occurring only once. General study results and limits: People with multiple sclerosis had a significantly lower normalized Chao1 diversity than controls did. About 5 TRBV segments appeared more often in patients than in controls, and TRBV5-6, TRBV5-1 and TRBV20-1 were among these. By F measure, samples from a shared preparation batch strongly co-clustered.

The sequence came from a girl aged 2 to 9 with multiple sclerosis. Sequenced: blood. The chain is built from TRBV27 and TRBJ2-1; 7 nucleotides line up with TRBD1. Here the CDR3 DNA reads TGTGCCAGCACAGGGGGCTACAATGAGCAGTTCTTC. Protein sequence: CASTGGYNEQFF.